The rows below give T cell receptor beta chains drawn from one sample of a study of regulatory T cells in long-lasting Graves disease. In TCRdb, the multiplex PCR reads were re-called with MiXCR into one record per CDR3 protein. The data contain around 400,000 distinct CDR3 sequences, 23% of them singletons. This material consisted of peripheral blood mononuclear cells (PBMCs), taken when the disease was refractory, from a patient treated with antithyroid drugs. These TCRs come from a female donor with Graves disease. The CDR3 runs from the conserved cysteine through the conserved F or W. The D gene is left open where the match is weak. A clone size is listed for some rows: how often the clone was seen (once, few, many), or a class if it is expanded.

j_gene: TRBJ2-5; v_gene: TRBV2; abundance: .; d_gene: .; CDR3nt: TGTGCCAGCACCGTTCGCCCCTGGGGCCAGACCCAGTACTTC; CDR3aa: CASTVRPWGQTQYF
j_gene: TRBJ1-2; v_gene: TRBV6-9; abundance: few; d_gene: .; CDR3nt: TGTGCCAGCAGTTACGGTGGCAGCTATGGCTACACCTTC; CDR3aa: CASSYGGSYGYTF
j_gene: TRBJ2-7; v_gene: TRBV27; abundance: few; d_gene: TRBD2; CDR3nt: TGTGCCAGCAGCCTCCGTTTGACTAGCGGGAGAATCTACGAGCAGTACTTC; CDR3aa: CASSLRLTSGRIYEQYF
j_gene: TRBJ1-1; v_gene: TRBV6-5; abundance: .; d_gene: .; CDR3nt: TGTGCCAGCAGTTATTCCCAGAGAAAGGGGCCTATGAACACTGAAGCTTTCTTT; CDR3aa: CASSYSQRKGPMNTEAFF
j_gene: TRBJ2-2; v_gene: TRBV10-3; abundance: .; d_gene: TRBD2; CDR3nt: TGTGCCATCACAGGACTAGCGGGAAACACCGGGGAGCTGTTTTTT; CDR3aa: CAITGLAGNTGELFF
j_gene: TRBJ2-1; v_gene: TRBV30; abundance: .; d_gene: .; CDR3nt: TGTGCCTGGAGTATGGGGGGCGGTGAGCAGTTCTTC; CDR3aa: CAWSMGGGEQFF
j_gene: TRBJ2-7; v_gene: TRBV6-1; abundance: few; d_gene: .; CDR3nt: TGTACAACTATGGAGTCCTCCTACGAGCAGTACTTC; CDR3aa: CTTMESSYEQYF
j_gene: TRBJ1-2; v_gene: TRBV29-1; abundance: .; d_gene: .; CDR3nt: TGCAGCGTTGTTGACACAGGGTCCTCCGGCCCTGGCTACACCTTC; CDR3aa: CSVVDTGSSGPGYTF
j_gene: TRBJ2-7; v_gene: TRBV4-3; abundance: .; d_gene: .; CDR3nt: TGCGCCAGCAGCCACGGACTGAGGGGATACGAGCAGTACTTC; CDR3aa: CASSHGLRGYEQYF
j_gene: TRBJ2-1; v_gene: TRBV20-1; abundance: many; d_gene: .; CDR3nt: TGCAGTGCTAGAGATTTAAGCGGTCCCTGGGTCAATGAGCAGTTCTTC; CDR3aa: CSARDLSGPWVNEQFF
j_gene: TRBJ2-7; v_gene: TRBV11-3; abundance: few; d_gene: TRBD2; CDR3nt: TGTGCCAGCAGCTTAGGGTTAGGACTAGCTTCGTTGGACGAGCAGTACTTC; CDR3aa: CASSLGLGLASLDEQYF
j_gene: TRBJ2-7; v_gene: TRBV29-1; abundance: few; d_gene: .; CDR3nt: TGCAGCGTTGTTTCCGACTGGGCCTACGAGCAGTACTTC; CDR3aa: CSVVSDWAYEQYF
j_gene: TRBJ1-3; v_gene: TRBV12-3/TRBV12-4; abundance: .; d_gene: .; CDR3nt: TGTGCCAGCAGTTTAGCCGGGACTGCTGGAAACACCATATATTTT; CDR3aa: CASSLAGTAGNTIYF
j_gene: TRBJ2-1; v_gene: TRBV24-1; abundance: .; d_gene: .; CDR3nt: TGTGCCACCAGTGATTATGGGACTTCAAGGTTCGAGCAGTTCTTC; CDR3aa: CATSDYGTSRFEQFF
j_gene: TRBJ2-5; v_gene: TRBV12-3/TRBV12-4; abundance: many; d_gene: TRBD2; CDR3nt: TGTGCCAGCAGTTTAGCCATGGGACTAGCGGGAGAAAGGGAGACCCAGTACTTC; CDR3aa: CASSLAMGLAGERETQYF
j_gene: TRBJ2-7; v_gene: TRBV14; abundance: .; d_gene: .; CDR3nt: TGTGCCAGCAGCCAAGGCGGGGCCTTGTACTTC; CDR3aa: CASSQGGALYF
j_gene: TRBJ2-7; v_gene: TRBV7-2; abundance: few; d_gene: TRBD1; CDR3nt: TGTGCCAGCAGCTTCATTCCCGGACAGGGGTTCGAGCAGTACTTC; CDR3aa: CASSFIPGQGFEQYF
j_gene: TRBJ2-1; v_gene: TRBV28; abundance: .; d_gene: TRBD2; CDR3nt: TGTGCCAGCAGGACAGGGGCTAGCGGGAGTGGGGAGCAGTTCTTC; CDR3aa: CASRTGASGSGEQFF
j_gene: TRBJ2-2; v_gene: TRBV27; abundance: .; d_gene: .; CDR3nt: TGTGCCAGCAAGACCGGGACAATGAACACCGGGGAGCTGTTTTTT; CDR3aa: CASKTGTMNTGELFF
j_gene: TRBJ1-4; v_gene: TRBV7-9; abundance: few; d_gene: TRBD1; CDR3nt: TGTGCCAGCAGCGCCTACAGGGGAGCCGGGGAAAAACTGTTTTTT; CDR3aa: CASSAYRGAGEKLFF
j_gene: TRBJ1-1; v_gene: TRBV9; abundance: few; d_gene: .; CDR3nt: TGTGCCAGCAGCGTAGACTTACCAGGATCGAACACTGAAGCTTTCTTT; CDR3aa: CASSVDLPGSNTEAFF
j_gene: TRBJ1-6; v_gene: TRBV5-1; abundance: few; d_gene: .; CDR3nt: TGCGCCAGCAGCCCCTGGGATAATTCACCCCTCCACTTT; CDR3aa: CASSPWDNSPLHF
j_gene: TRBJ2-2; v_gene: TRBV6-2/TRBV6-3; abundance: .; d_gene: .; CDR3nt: TGTGCCAGCAGTTACTCGAGTAACACCGGGGAGCTGTTTTTT; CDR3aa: CASSYSSNTGELFF
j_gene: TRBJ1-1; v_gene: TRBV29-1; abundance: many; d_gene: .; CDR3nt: TGCAGCGCCACACCGAAGGAGGGCACTGAAGCTTTCTTT; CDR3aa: CSATPKEGTEAFF
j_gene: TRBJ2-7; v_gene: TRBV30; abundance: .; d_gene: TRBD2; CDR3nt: TGTGCCTGGAAAGGACTAGCGGGACGGTTTAACACCTCCTACGAGCAGTACTTC; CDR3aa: CAWKGLAGRFNTSYEQYF
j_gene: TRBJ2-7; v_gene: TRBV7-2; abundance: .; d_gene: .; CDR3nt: TGTGCCAGCAGCCTGCAAATTGGGCTAGCTGAGAGCTCCTACGAGCAGTACTTC; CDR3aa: CASSLQIGLAESSYEQYF
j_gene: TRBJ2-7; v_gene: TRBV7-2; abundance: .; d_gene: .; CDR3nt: TGTGCCAGCAGCTTAGGACAGACAGGAGCCTACGAGCAGTACTTC; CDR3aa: CASSLGQTGAYEQYF
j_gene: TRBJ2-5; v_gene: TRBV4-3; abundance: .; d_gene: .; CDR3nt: TGCGCCAGCAGCCAAAACCACGGGGAGACCCAGTACTTC; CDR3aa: CASSQNHGETQYF
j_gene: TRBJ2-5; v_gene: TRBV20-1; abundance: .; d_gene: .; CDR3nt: TGCAGTGCTAGGACCCTGTACCAAGAGACCCAGTACTTC; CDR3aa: CSARTLYQETQYF
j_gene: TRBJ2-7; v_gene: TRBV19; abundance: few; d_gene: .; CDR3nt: TGTGCCAGTACCCCCTCTGTGGGGGACGCCCGTCCCTACGAGCAGTACTTC; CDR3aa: CASTPSVGDARPYEQYF
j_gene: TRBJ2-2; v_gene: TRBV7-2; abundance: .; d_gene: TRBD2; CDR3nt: TGTGCCAGCAGCTTTCGAGCGGGAGGGCCGAACACCGGGGAGCTGTTTTTT; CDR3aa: CASSFRAGGPNTGELFF
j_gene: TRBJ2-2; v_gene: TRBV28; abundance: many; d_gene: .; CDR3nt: TGTGCCAGCAGTTTTGCGTTTGACGCGGCGGGTCGGTTGTTTTTT; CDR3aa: CASSFAFDAAGRLFF
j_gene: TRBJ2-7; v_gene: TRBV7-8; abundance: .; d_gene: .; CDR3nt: TGTGCCAGCACCCCAGCGACTAAACCCTACGAGCAGTACTTC; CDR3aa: CASTPATKPYEQYF
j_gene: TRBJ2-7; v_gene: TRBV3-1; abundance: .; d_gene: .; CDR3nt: TGTGCCAGCAGCCGACTCGGTAGGGACGAGCAGTACTTC; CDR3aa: CASSRLGRDEQYF
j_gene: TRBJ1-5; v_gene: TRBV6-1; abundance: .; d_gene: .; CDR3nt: TGTGCCAGCAAAGTTGTAGGAGGTCAGCCCCAGCATTTT; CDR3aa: CASKVVGGQPQHF
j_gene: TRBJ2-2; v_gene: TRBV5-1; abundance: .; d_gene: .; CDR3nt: TGCGCCAGCAGCTTTACACAGGCGAACACCGGGGAGCTGTTTTTT; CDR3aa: CASSFTQANTGELFF
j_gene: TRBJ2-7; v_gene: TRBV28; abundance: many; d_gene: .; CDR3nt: TGTGCCAGCAGTCTTGTAGCGGCTGGGTCCTACGAGCAGTACTTC; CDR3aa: CASSLVAAGSYEQYF
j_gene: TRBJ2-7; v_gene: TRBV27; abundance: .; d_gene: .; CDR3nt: TGTGCCAGCAGTGCAGCCCAGGGATCTCGGTACTTC; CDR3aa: CASSAAQGSRYF
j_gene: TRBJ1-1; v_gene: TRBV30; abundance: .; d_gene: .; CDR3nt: TGTGCCTGGAAAGGGGTGGGCACTGAAGCTTTCTTT; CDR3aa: CAWKGVGTEAFF
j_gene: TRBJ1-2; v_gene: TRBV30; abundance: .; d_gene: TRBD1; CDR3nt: TGTGCCTGGAGTCGGGACAGGGAGGATGGCTACACCTTC; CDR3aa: CAWSRDREDGYTF
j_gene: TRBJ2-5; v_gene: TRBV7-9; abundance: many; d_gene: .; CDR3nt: TGTGCCAGCAGTTTATCCTCACAAGAGACCCAGTACTTC; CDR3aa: CASSLSSQETQYF
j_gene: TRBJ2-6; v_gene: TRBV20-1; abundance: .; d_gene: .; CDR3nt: TGCAGTGCTACGTCGATAACCGGGGCCAACGTCCTGACTTTC; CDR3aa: CSATSITGANVLTF
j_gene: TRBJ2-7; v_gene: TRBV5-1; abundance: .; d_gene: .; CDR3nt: TGCGCCAGCAGCTTGGGTAGGGGCTTAGACTCCTCCTACGAGCAGTACTTC; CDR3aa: CASSLGRGLDSSYEQYF
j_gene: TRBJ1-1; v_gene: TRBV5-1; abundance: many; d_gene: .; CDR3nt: TGCGCCAGCAGCTTGGGACAGAGAATGAACACTGAAGCTTTCTTT; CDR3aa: CASSLGQRMNTEAFF
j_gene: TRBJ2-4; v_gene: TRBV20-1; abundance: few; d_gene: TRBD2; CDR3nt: TGCAGTGCTCCCCCACTAGCGTTTGATGGCAAAAACATTCAGTACTTC; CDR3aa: CSAPPLAFDGKNIQYF
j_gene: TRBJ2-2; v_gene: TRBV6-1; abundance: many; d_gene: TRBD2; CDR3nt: TGTGCCAGCAGTCTAGCGGGCCTAGCCGGGGAGCTGTTTTTT; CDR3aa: CASSLAGLAGELFF
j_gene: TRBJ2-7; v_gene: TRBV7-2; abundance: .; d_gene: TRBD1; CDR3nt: TGTGCCAGCAGCTTGGGGTGGCGACAGGGGTCCCACGAGCAGTACTTC; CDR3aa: CASSLGWRQGSHEQYF
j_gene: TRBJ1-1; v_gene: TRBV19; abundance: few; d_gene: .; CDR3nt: TGTGCCAGTACCACCGTCCCCCGGACAAACACTGAAGCTTTCTTT; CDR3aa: CASTTVPRTNTEAFF
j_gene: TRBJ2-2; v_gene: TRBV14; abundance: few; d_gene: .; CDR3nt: TGTGCCAGCAGCCCCAGAATTCTCGGGGAGCTGTTTTTT; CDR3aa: CASSPRILGELFF
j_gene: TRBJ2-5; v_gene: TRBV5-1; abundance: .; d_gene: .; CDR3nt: TGCGCCAGCAGCTTGGACCCCGCCGGGAACCAAGAGACCCAGTACTTC; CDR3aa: CASSLDPAGNQETQYF
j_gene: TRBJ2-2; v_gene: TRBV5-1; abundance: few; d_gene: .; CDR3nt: TGCGCCAGCCGCGGGGACACCGGGGAGCTGTTTTTT; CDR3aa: CASRGDTGELFF
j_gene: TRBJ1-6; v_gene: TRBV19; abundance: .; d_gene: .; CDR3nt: TGTGCCAGTAGCCCCGGGCCCAGGCCTAATAATTCACCCCTCCACTTT; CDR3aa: CASSPGPRPNNSPLHF
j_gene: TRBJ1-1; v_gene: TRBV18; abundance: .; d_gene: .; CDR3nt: TGTGCCAGCTCACACGGGGCTGGTTATACTGAAGCTTTCTTT; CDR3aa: CASSHGAGYTEAFF
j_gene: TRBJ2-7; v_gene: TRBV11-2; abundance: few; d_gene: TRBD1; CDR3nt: TGTGCCAGCAGCTTAGTGTTGGGACAGGGAATCAACGAGCAGTACTTC; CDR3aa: CASSLVLGQGINEQYF